A single sample is the source of the 11 T cell receptor beta chains below, sequenced in a study of shared clonotypes between healthy human individuals. Using immunoSEQ multiplex PCR, the repertoire was profiled, and TCRdb retains in-frame clones only, with some absent. The sample holds about 490,000 clones, less than 80% seen once. Sequencing input: PBMCs. These receptor sequences come from a woman aged 40-49 years in good health. Some clones in this sample may be carry-over from other donors' samples.

This clone was picked up a small number of times. The V and J genes are TRBV5-1 and TRBJ2-4; 10 bases are a match to TRBD2. V trimming: 4 bases; J trimming: 8 bases; junction bases outside the gene matches: 6. The CDR3 runs 14 residues. Germline CDR1 SGHRS, CDR2 YFSETQ. The CDR3 DNA sequence: TGCGCCAGCAGCAGAGTAGCGGGAGGAGACATTCAGTACTTC. This encodes CASSRVAGGDIQYF.

This sequence joins TRBV5-1 and TRBJ2-2; D is possibly TRBD2 (5 bases). The CDR3 extends over 14 amino acids. Germline V gives CDR1 SGHRS, CDR2 YFSETQ. Trimming cost V 7 bases and J 8 bases, with 18 bases left between them. CDR3 protein: CASSLGEETGELFF. The CDR3 DNA reads TGCGCCAGCTCCCTGGGAGAAGAAACGGGGGAGCTGTTTTTT.

This sequence joins TRBV2 and TRBJ1-1; D is undetermined. Germline assignment: CDR1 SNHLY and CDR2 FYNNEI. V lost 7 bases and J lost 2, with 11 bases in between. This CDR3 is built from 13 residues. Here the CDR3 DNA reads TGTGCCAGCACGGTTGGGATCAACACTGAAGCTTTCTTT. It is translated as CASTVGINTEAFF.

The J gene is TRBJ2-1, the V gene TRBV28; D is perhaps TRBD1 or TRBD2 (7 bases each). Germline CDR1 is MDHEN and CDR2 is SYDVKM. Trimming took off 5 bases at V and 15 bases at J, with 17 bases between the two ends. This CDR3 has 12 residues. Written as DNA, the CDR3 is TGTGCCAGCAGTCCGGGGACAGCGGGGTGGTTCTTC. This gives the protein CASSPGTAGWFF.

The rearrangement links TRBV4-1 to TRBJ1-2; TRBD1 matches 7 bases. Germline trimming cut 1 base from V and 8 bases from J; bases unmatched to any gene: 7. CDR1 is MGHRA and CDR2 is YSYEKL in the germline V gene. CDR3 length: 14 residues. The CDR3 here is CASSQVGQAGGYTF. In DNA form, the CDR3 reads TGCGCCAGCAGCCAAGTCGGACAGGCGGGGGGCTACACCTTC.

To note about this clone: A far larger clone is one base from this, pointing to a likely read error. The sample has other DNA sequences that encode this CDR3 too. This chain connects TRBV30 to TRBJ2-5; no firm D call. The CDR3 is 14 amino acids. Germline CDR1 GTSNPN, CDR2 SVGIG (reference sequence). V was pared by 3 bases and J by 2 bases, with 13 bases between. The CDR3 loop is CAWSRQVRQETQYF. The CDR3 nucleotides read TGTGCCTGGAGCCGACAAGTTCGACAAGAGACCCAGTACTTC.

The chain combines TRBV28 with TRBJ2-7; D ambiguous. The CDR3 is made up of 15 amino acids. The V end lost 3 bases, the J end lost 7 bases, and 19 bases lay between the germline ends. Germline CDR1 and CDR2: MDHEN and SYDVKM. CDR3 residues: CASSFSRMPTWEQYF. The CDR3 coding sequence is TGTGCCAGCAGTTTTTCCCGAATGCCTACCTGGGAGCAGTACTTC.

The V call is TRBV9, the J call TRBJ1-2, with 11 positions matching TRBD1. Trimming at V came to 4 bases and at J to 4 bases, leaving 3 bases not matched to a gene. Germline loops: CDR1 SGDLS, CDR2 YYNGEE. The CDR3 is 14 amino acids. CDR3 protein: CASSTGQGVYGYTF. CDR3 bases: TGTGCCAGCAGCACGGGACAGGGGGTCTATGGCTACACCTTC. Looking up the rest from reference TRBV9 and TRBJ1-2 gives the full variable domain: DSGVTQTPKHLITATGQRVTLRCSPRSGDLSVYWYQQSLDQGLQFLIQYYNGEERAKGNILERFSAQQFPDLHSELNLSSLELGDSALYFCASSTGQGVYGYTFGSGTRLTVV.

The chain employs TRBV2 and TRBJ2-5, with 8 bases fitting TRBD2. The ends lost 4 bases at V and 1 base at J; junction bases unmatched: 5. The CDR3 totals 15 residues. CDR1 is SNHLY, CDR2 FYNNEI, per germline. In DNA form, the CDR3 reads TGTGCCAGCAGTGTGCGCGGGAGGACCCAAGAGACCCAGTACTTC. This sequence encodes CASSVRGRTQETQYF. The variable domain in full, completed from reference TRBV2 and TRBJ2-5, reads EPEVTQTPSHQVTQMGQEVILRCVPISNHLYFYWYRQILGQKVEFLVSFYNNEISEKSEIFDDQFSVERPDGSNFTLKIRSTKLEDSAMYFCASSVRGRTQETQYFGPGTRLLVL.

This chain uses TRBV29-1 with TRBJ2-6; D is perhaps TRBD1 (6 bases). The CDR3 totals 14 residues. Germline loops: CDR1 SQVTM, CDR2 ANQGSEA. V was shortened by 5 bases and J by 2 bases, with 10 bases between the two germline ends. DNA of the CDR3: TGCAGCGTTTTCGCAGGGGCTGGGGCCAACGTCCTGACTTTC. Translation: CSVFAGAGANVLTF.

This chain links TRBV9 with TRBJ2-2, with 7 bases matching TRBD2. The CDR3 runs 15 residues. V trimming: 2 bases; J trimming: 4 bases; junction bases outside the gene matches: 5. Germline values: CDR1 SGDLS, CDR2 YYNGEE. The CDR3 loop reads CASSVGGSGTGELFF. Here the CDR3 DNA reads TGTGCCAGCAGCGTCGGCGGGAGTGGCACCGGGGAGCTGTTTTTT.